Below are 30 T cell receptor beta chains sequenced from a single sample in a study of cytomegalovirus exposure and HLA in healthy donors. PCR involved 60 Vbeta and 13 Jbeta primers. This table comes from immunoSEQ multiplex PCR, and its TCRdb copy is limited to in-frame clones, with some not included. The sample yields about 100,000 clones, about a tenth seen once. The sample was PBMCs. All receptors derive from a man aged 35 to 55 in good health and CMV-seropositive.

V usage is TRBV9 and J usage is TRBJ1-2, with D unresolved. Germline loops: CDR1 SGDLS, CDR2 YYNGEE. The CDR3 is 14 residues long. V shed 0 bases and J shed 2 bases, with 8 bases lying between them. The CDR3 protein is CASSVGTVNYGYTF. The CDR3 DNA is TGTGCCAGCAGCGTAGGAACAGTCAACTATGGCTACACCTTC. Full variable domain (remainder filled in from reference TRBV9 and TRBJ1-2): DSGVTQTPKHLITATGQRVTLRCSPRSGDLSVYWYQQSLDQGLQFLIQYYNGEERAKGNILERFSAQQFPDLHSELNLSSLELGDSALYFCASSVGTVNYGYTFGSGTRLTVV.

On this clone: A junction boundary mismatches the germline segment, possibly from a read error. The rearrangement uses TRBV6-1 and TRBJ2-7; D is uncertain. This CDR3 has 13 amino acids. Per the germline V gene, CDR1 is MNHNS and CDR2 is SASEGT. CDR3 DNA: TGTGCCAGTAGTGAACTCCCTGTCTACGAGCAGTACTTC. It translates to CASSELPVYEQYF.

The chain combines TRBV18 with TRBJ2-3; D not certain. The germline V and J ends were trimmed by 0 bases and 5 bases, with 9 bases remaining between them. Germline CDR1 KGHSH, CDR2 LQKENI. There are 14 residues in the CDR3. Here the CDR3 DNA reads TGTGCCAGCTCACCACCGGCCTTATTAGATACGCAGTATTTT. Protein sequence: CASSPPALLDTQYF. Together with reference TRBV18 and TRBJ2-3, the CDR3 gives the full variable domain: NAGVMQNPRHLVRRRGQEARLRCSPMKGHSHVYWYRQLPEEGLKFMVYLQKENIIDESGMPKERFSAEFPKEGPSILRIQQVVRGDSAAYFCASSPPALLDTQYFGPGTRLTVL.

Only a few counts were recorded for this clone. The V gene is TRBV6-5, the J gene TRBJ2-7; TRBD2 agrees at 14 bases. The CDR3 length is 14 residues. Germline CDR1 MNHEY, CDR2 SVGAGI. V lost 8 bases, J lost 7 bases, and 7 bases stayed unmatched. This chain's CDR3 is CASSRTSGGLEQYF. The CDR3 DNA reads as TGTGCCAGCTCGCGGACTAGCGGGGGGTTAGAGCAGTACTTC.

The chain recombines TRBV27 with TRBJ2-5; 10 nucleotides line up with TRBD2. CDR1 is MNHEY and CDR2 is SMNVEV in the germline V gene (reference sequence). V shed 5 bases, J shed 3 bases, and the junction held 3 bases outside the gene matches. The CDR3 extends over 14 amino acids. The CDR3: CASSPGLAEETQYF. The DNA for the CDR3 is TGTGCCAGCAGTCCCGGACTAGCGGAAGAGACCCAGTACTTC.

The sample holds a few counts of this clone. The genes are TRBV11-3 and TRBJ2-7; weak D call: TRBD1 (6 bases). This CDR3 contains 14 residues. Germline V gives CDR1 SGHNT, CDR2 YENEEA. V was cut by 5 bases and J by 3 bases, with 14 bases left in between. The CDR3: CASSAIWGLYEQYF. The CDR3 DNA reads as TGTGCCAGCAGCGCAATCTGGGGGCTCTACGAGCAGTACTTC.

The rearrangement uses TRBV21-1 and TRBJ2-5; TRBD1 reflects the table's D call only, with no check against the DNA. TRBV21-1 is tagged as a pseudogene. This CDR3 region has 15 residues. The CDR3 DNA follows: TGTGCCAGCAGCAAAGAGAAGGACAGGGAAGAGACCCAGTACTTC. This translates into CASSKEKDREETQYF.

Only a few counts were recorded for this clone. The rearrangement joins TRBV6-1 to TRBJ1-5; D not resolved. The CDR3 totals 13 residues. V was cut by 2 bases and J by 9 bases, with 11 bases left in between. Germline assignment: CDR1 MNHNS and CDR2 SASEGT. The CDR3 spells CASSESGSRPQHF. CDR3 DNA: TGTGCCAGCAGTGAATCTGGGAGTCGGCCCCAGCATTTT.

This clone appeared a few times. The J gene is TRBJ1-2, the V gene TRBV18; D may be TRBD1 (6 bases). CDR1 and CDR2 from the germline V gene are KGHSH and LQKENI. The CDR3 covers 12 residues. V lost 5 bases to trimming and J lost 6 bases, with 10 bases between them. CDR3 DNA sequence: TGTGCCAGCTCATCGGACAGAAATGGCTACACCTTC. Protein product: CASSSDRNGYTF.

The chain employs TRBV4-2 and TRBJ2-1; D uncertain. The CDR3 contains 16 residues. The V end lost 0 bases, the J end lost 1 base, and 10 bases lay between the germline ends. Germline lookup yields CDR1 LGHNA and CDR2 YNFKEQ. DNA for the CDR3: TGTGCCAGCAGCCAAGATCTTGCAGGTTCCTACAATGAGCAGTTCTTC. This sequence encodes CASSQDLAGSYNEQFF.

This clone was counted a few times. The chain links TRBV9 to TRBJ1-4; the D is unclear. Per germline, CDR1 SGDLS and CDR2 YYNGEE. The CDR3 has 15 residues. V lost 0 bases, J lost 0 bases, and 6 bases lay in between. The CDR3 here is CASSVEAATNEKLFF. In DNA, the CDR3 is TGTGCCAGCAGCGTAGAAGCCGCAACTAATGAAAAACTGTTTTTT.

The sample holds a few counts of this clone. This chain uses TRBV7-9 with TRBJ2-7; 9 bases map to TRBD1. This CDR3 has 14 residues. The ends lost 5 bases at V and 7 bases at J; junction bases unmatched: 9. Germline-derived CDR1 and CDR2 are SEHNR and FQNEAQ (reference sequence). CDR3: CASSHDRGLGEQYF. As DNA, the CDR3 is TGTGCCAGCAGCCATGACAGGGGGTTAGGAGAGCAGTACTTC.

This clone was detected only a few times. The J gene is TRBJ2-3, the V gene TRBV6-1; TRBD1 matches at 8 bases. Germline assignment: CDR1 MNHNS and CDR2 SASEGT. The CDR3 extends over 14 amino acids. V shed 3 bases and J 6 bases; nucleotides not matched to a gene: 5. CDR3 amino acids: CASSETGEWDTQYF. DNA for the CDR3: TGTGCCAGCAGTGAGACAGGGGAGTGGGATACGCAGTATTTT.

The chain carries TRBV7-3 and TRBJ2-2, with 7 bases that match TRBD1. Unmatched junction bases numbered 5, after V lost 5 bases and J lost 8 bases. Germline CDR1 and CDR2: SGHTA and FQGTGA. The length of the CDR3 is 13 residues. Written as DNA, the CDR3 is TGTGCCAGCAGCCGTACAGGGGAAGGGGAGCTGTTTTTT. Translated, it gives CASSRTGEGELFF.

The chain couples TRBV10-1 to TRBJ1-1, with D maybe TRBD1 (6 bases). CDR3 length: 13 residues. Germline lookup yields CDR1 WNHNN and CDR2 SYGVQD (reference sequence). V lost 6 bases to trimming and J lost 1 base, with 9 bases between them. This CDR3 is CASSEGQNTEAFF. The CDR3 DNA reads as TGCGCCAGCAGCGAGGGACAGAACACTGAAGCTTTCTTT.

This clone was counted only a few times. The chain couples TRBV25-1 to TRBJ2-5, with 8 nucleotides matching TRBD2. V was clipped by 4 bases and J by 2 bases; unmatched bases: 6. The germline gives CDR1 MGHDK, CDR2 SYGVNS. The CDR3 spans 15 residues. As DNA, the CDR3 is TGTGCCAGCAGTGCCGGGAGGGCTCTTCAAGAGACCCAGTACTTC. Translation gives CASSAGRALQETQYF.

This clone showed up just a few times. This chain joins TRBV29-1 and TRBJ2-7; TRBD1 matches at 8 bases. Germline CDR1 and CDR2: SQVTM and ANQGSEA. CDR3 length equals 15 residues. Trimming removed 4 bases from V and 1 base from J; junction bases left unmatched: 9. CDR3 amino acids: CSVVPRQGPSYEQYF. The CDR3 region has the DNA TGCAGCGTTGTTCCGCGACAGGGGCCTTCCTACGAGCAGTACTTC.

This clone was seen more than once but under ten times. This chain uses TRBV13 with TRBJ2-1, with 10 bases identical to TRBD2. Germline lookup yields CDR1 PRHDT and CDR2 FYEKMQ (reference sequence). With 2 bases clipped from V and 6 bases from J, the junction kept 7 bases outside the gene matches. CDR3 length: 16 amino acids. This CDR3 reads CASSLLGASGSNEQFF. CDR3 DNA: TGTGCCAGCAGCTTACTAGGGGCTAGCGGGAGCAATGAGCAGTTCTTC.

This clone was observed a few times. This chain links TRBV9 with TRBJ1-1; the D gene is possibly TRBD1 (6 bases). The CDR3 is made up of 16 amino acids. With 0 bases removed from V and 1 base from J, the gap between germline ends came to 13 bases. Germline V gene data show CDR1 as SGDLS and CDR2 as YYNGEE. CDR3 in DNA: TGTGCCAGCAGCGTAGGCCCAACAGGGCGGAACACTGAAGCTTTCTTT. This gives the protein CASSVGPTGRNTEAFF. Combining the CDR3 with reference TRBV9 and TRBJ1-1 gives the whole variable domain DSGVTQTPKHLITATGQRVTLRCSPRSGDLSVYWYQQSLDQGLQFLIQYYNGEERAKGNILERFSAQQFPDLHSELNLSSLELGDSALYFCASSVGPTGRNTEAFFGQGTRLTVV.

V usage is TRBV4-1 and J usage is TRBJ1-2; no clear D gene. The V end was cut by 6 bases, the J end by 0 bases, with 11 bases between. Looked up from germline, CDR1 is MGHRA and CDR2 is YSYEKL. The CDR3 is made up of 14 amino acids. CDR3 amino acids: CASSRVETNYGYTF. In DNA, the CDR3 is TGCGCCAGCAGTCGAGTCGAGACTAACTATGGCTACACCTTC.

This clone has a handful of counts. The V call is TRBV9, the J call TRBJ2-5; 7 bases line up with TRBD2. The junction had 4 bases not matched to a gene; V was cut back by 0 bases and J by 5 bases. The CDR3 contains 14 residues. The germline gives CDR1 SGDLS, CDR2 YYNGEE. The CDR3 protein is CASSVAGGSETQYF. Written as DNA, the CDR3 is TGTGCCAGCAGCGTAGCGGGAGGTTCGGAGACCCAGTACTTC.

The chain couples TRBV28 to TRBJ2-1; 9 bases match TRBD2. Germline loops: CDR1 MDHEN, CDR2 SYDVKM. J lost 5 bases, V lost 6 bases, and 8 bases had no gene match. This CDR3 is 15 amino acids long. DNA for the CDR3: TGTGCCAGCAGACCCGGACTAGCGAGACACAATGAGCAGTTCTTC. Encoded protein: CASRPGLARHNEQFF.

This clone showed up just a few times. The J gene is TRBJ2-5, the V gene TRBV4-2; 10 bases agree with TRBD2. The trim removed 2 bases at V and 5 bases at J, leaving 5 bases unmatched. This CDR3 spans 15 amino acids. Germline CDR1 and CDR2: LGHNA and YNFKEQ. The CDR3 loop reads CASSQQREGPETQYF. The CDR3 nucleotides read TGTGCCAGCAGCCAACAGCGGGAGGGCCCCGAGACCCAGTACTTC.

This clone came up a few times. The chain joins TRBV21-1 to TRBJ1-5. TRBV21-1 is designated a pseudogene. The CDR3 runs 16 residues. The DNA of the CDR3 is TGTGCCAGCAGCATGGGGGAGGGGATTAGCAATCAGCCCCAGCATTTT. Residues: CASSMGEGISNQPQHF.

The chain couples TRBV7-9 to TRBJ1-1; D remains unclear. The CDR3 is 17 amino acids. V was cut by 9 bases and J by 3 bases, with 26 bases left in between. Germline V gene lookup returns CDR1 SEHNR and CDR2 FQNEAQ (reference sequence). CDR3 coding DNA: TGTGCCAGTTACTCGCCCTCGGTACGCGGCTGGGACACTGAAGCTTTCTTT. Its protein is CASYSPSVRGWDTEAFF.

This clone was observed a handful of times. This chain links TRBV6-1 with TRBJ2-5; D call uncertain. The CDR3 spans 13 residues. CDR1 is MNHNS and CDR2 is SASEGT in the germline V gene. Trimming cost V 7 bases and J 8 bases, with 17 bases left between them. The CDR3 region has the DNA TGTGCCAGCACGCGTGACTCTCCTACAACCCAGTACTTC. Protein product: CASTRDSPTTQYF.

This clone was observed a handful of times. Written as DNA, the CDR3 is TGTGCCATCAGTGGTTCGTCTAGCGGGAGGTATCTCCCACAAGAGACCCAGTACTTC. Residues: CAISGSSSGRYLPQETQYF. The genes are TRBV10-3 and TRBJ2-5, with 11 bases matching TRBD2. The CDR3 is 19 amino acids. J gave up 2 bases and V 4 bases, and 15 bases lay outside the gene matches. The germline CDR1 and CDR2 sequences are ENHRY and SYGVKD.

This clone appeared a few times. The rearrangement joins TRBV5-4 to TRBJ2-7; 7 bases agree with TRBD2. V shed 4 bases, J shed 2 bases, and the junction held 9 bases outside the gene matches. Germline CDR1 reads SGHNT; CDR2 reads YYREEE (reference sequence). The CDR3 sequence is 15 residues long. The CDR3 sequence: CASSPPLAPAYEQYF. The DNA of the CDR3 is TGTGCCAGCAGCCCCCCACTAGCGCCTGCCTACGAGCAGTACTTC.

In regard to this clone: This sample also contains other DNA sequences that code for the same CDR3. The chain has TRBV4-2 and TRBJ2-4; 14 bases map to TRBD2. This CDR3 comprises 15 residues. CDR1 and CDR2 from the germline V gene are LGHNA and YNFKEQ. V lost 8 bases, J lost 4 bases, and 4 bases stayed unmatched. The DNA of the CDR3 is TGTGCCAGCGGGACTAGCGGGAGCAGGAAAAACATTCAGTACTTC. It encodes CASGTSGSRKNIQYF.

This clone was counted only a few times. The genes are TRBV5-5 and TRBJ1-3, with TRBD1 as a possible D gene (5 bases). V shed 4 bases and J shed 0 bases, with 11 bases lying between them. CDR3 size: 15 residues. The germline gives CDR1 SGHKS, CDR2 YYEKEE (reference sequence). The DNA of the CDR3 is TGTGCCAGCAGCCCAGGACACGACTCTGGAAACACCATATATTTT. Its protein is CASSPGHDSGNTIYF.